This T cell receptor (beta chain) stems from a study of cytomegalovirus exposure and HLA in healthy donors. Study at large: A later analysis reported the 120 or so validation repertoires used the same platform as the approximately 670 first-cohort repertoires. Study-level results: Across donors, most TCRs were seen rarely, yet some public ones were widespread. Subsequent analysis of the roughly 120 validation repertoires found a tendency for first-cohort TCR clusters to co-occur. Associated with cytomegalovirus, according to the listing, were fewer than 200 TCR beta chains.

This clone was recorded only once. What it binds is not known. Other DNA sequences of this sample code for an identical CDR3. Repertoires were generated with immunoSEQ multiplex PCR, while TCRdb's copy carries only in-frame clones and drops some. The repertoire consists of about 98,000 clones, with more than 75% occurring once and the leading ten covering over 6%. From germline, CDR1 is LGHNA and CDR2 YSLEER. V lost 2 bases to trimming and J lost 2 bases; unmatched junction nucleotides: 2. The CDR3 has 14 residues. The sample comprised PBMCs. The sequence was collected from a man between 18 and 29 years old in good health and CMV-seropositive. The chain joins TRBV4-3 to TRBJ1-2; 7 bases fit TRBD1. CDR3 amino acids: CASSQNRGNYGYTF. The DNA for the CDR3 is TGCGCCAGCAGCCAAAACAGGGGAAACTATGGCTACACCTTC.